This T cell receptor (beta chain) was recorded in a study of molecular identifiers for immune sequencing clone quantification. Whole-study context: Replicate experiments divided RNA from 20,000 or 100,000 naive CD8 cells into five parts and sequenced four.

CD8+CD4-CCR7+CD45RA+ cells were sorted as naive CD8 T cells. This clonotype showed up just a few times. A single record per CDR3 protein comes from TCRdb applying MiXCR to the PCR reads. The profile shows 40,000 to 45,000 distinct CDR3 sequences, approximately 18% of them singletons. Sequenced sample: naive CD8+ T cells from blood, with Jurkat cell RNA spiked in. Subset given: FACS-sorted CD8+CD4-CCR7+CD45RA+ naive T cells. The clonotype comes from a human donor in good health. Some libraries in this study had Jurkat cell RNA spiked in.

CDR3 in DNA: TGTGCCAGCAGCCAAGAACCCCACGGTAATGAGCAGTTCTTC. Translating gives CASSQEPHGNEQFF. J is TRBJ2-1 and V is TRBV4-2; D is unresolved. The length of the CDR3 is 14 residues. Germline V gene data show CDR1 as LGHNA and CDR2 as YNFKEQ. Between the trimmed V and J ends, which lost 0 bases and 7 bases, there was a span of 10 bases.